The 7 T cell receptor beta chains reported below all come from one sample, sequenced in a study of T cells in Graves' hyperthyroidism and ophthalmopathy. It was RNA transcripts that yielded the amplified TCR beta CDR3 regions. The HTBI primer set served for first-round RT-PCR of the TCR CDR3. TCRdb itself ran the multiplex PCR reads through MiXCR, one entry per CDR3 protein. The table shows roughly 400,000 distinct CDR3 sequences, with more than 20% occurring only once. The sequenced material came from blood. These TCRs come from a man aged 45-65 years with Graves' hyperthyroidism.

A few counts support this clonotype. The V and J genes are TRBV7-9 and TRBJ2-7; D gene ambiguous. CDR1 and CDR2 (germline): SEHNR, FQNEAQ (reference sequence). The CDR3 loop spans 16 amino acids. Trimming cost V 5 bases and J 5 bases, with 22 bases left between them. CDR3 nucleotide sequence: TGTGCCAGCAGCCCAGCACTTGCCCAAATTCGTAACGAGCAGTACTTC. Translating gives CASSPALAQIRNEQYF.

Points on this clonotype: One end of the junction varies from germline; a read error may be responsible. J is TRBJ2-7 and V is TRBV18, with D possibly TRBD2 on 5 matching bases. This CDR3 contains 13 residues. Germline CDR1 reads KGHSH; CDR2 reads LQKENI. CDR3 in amino acids: CACSLAGPDEQYF. Here the CDR3 DNA reads TGTGCCTGCTCACTTGCGGGCCCCGACGAGCAGTACTTC.

The sample holds many counts of this clonotype. This chain uses TRBV11-2 with TRBJ2-1; TRBD2 agrees at 8 bases. The CDR3 is 17 amino acids. Germline V gives CDR1 SGHAT, CDR2 FQNNGV. V trimming: 4 bases; J trimming: 8 bases; junction bases outside the gene matches: 16. CDR3 in DNA: TGTGCCAGCAGCTCCTATGAAAGGAGCGGGAGTATCTATGAGCAGTTCTTC. This encodes CASSSYERSGSIYEQFF.

There are a few counts of this clonotype. The chain carries TRBV3-1 and TRBJ2-1; 11 bases are a match to TRBD2. V was pared by 4 bases and J by 0 bases, with 8 bases of the junction left unmatched. The CDR3 has 18 amino acids. In germline, CDR1 is LGHDT, CDR2 YNNKEL (reference sequence). Written as DNA, the CDR3 is TGTGCCAGCAGCCTTGGACTAGCGGGCTCCAGCTCCTACAATGAGCAGTTCTTC. Encoded protein: CASSLGLAGSSSYNEQFF.

This clonotype appeared once. The chain combines TRBV20-1 with TRBJ2-1, with 12 bases lining up with TRBD2. The CDR3 consists of 17 residues. CDR1 DFQATT and CDR2 SNEGSKA come from the germline V gene (reference sequence). The trim removed 0 bases at V and 2 bases at J, leaving 5 bases unmatched. DNA of the CDR3: TGCAGTGCTAGAGAACCCCGGACTAGCGGGACCTACAATGAGCAGTTCTTC. The encoded protein is CSAREPRTSGTYNEQFF.

V gene TRBV28 combines with J gene TRBJ2-3, with 10 bases aligning to TRBD2. The CDR3 spans 16 residues. The V and J ends lost 4 bases and 1 base, in that order; junction bases with no gene match: 5. From germline, CDR1 is MDHEN and CDR2 SYDVKM. As DNA, the CDR3 is TGTGCCAGCAGTTCCCCCCTAGCGGGGGGCACAGATACGCAGTATTTT. This gives the protein CASSSPLAGGTDTQYF.

The gene calls are TRBV5-1 and TRBJ2-7; possible D gene TRBD1, 6 bases. There are 15 residues in the CDR3. V lost 4 bases and J 4 bases, leaving 18 bases between the germline ends. Germline CDR1 and CDR2: SGHRS and YFSETQ. This CDR3 reads CASSPSAGVGYEQYF. CDR3 nucleotide sequence: TGCGCCAGCAGCCCATCGGCAGGGGTGGGATACGAGCAGTACTTC.